Below are 2 T cell receptor beta chains sequenced from a single sample in a study of ipilimumab plus nivolumab after autologous stem cell transplantation. Profiling relied on immunoSEQ multiplex PCR, and the TCRdb table lists in-frame clones only, not all of them. The table has approximately 84,000 clones, under 85% seen once. Here the sequenced sample was PBMCs, taken in a trial of ipilimumab plus nivolumab as post-transplant consolidation. These receptors all come from a male donor with diffuse large B-cell lymphoma.

The chain joins TRBV10-3 to TRBJ1-5; D is perhaps TRBD1 (5 bases). The CDR3 consists of 15 residues. From germline, CDR1 is ENHRY and CDR2 SYGVKD. V was shortened by 6 bases and J by 2 bases, with 14 bases between the two germline ends. CDR3 protein: CAISVRGSRNQPQHF. CDR3 nucleotide sequence: TGTGCCATCAGCGTAAGGGGTAGCCGCAATCAGCCCCAGCATTTT.

The chain couples TRBV25-1 to TRBJ1-5; no reliable D call. The CDR3 length is 13 residues. Germline CDR1 MGHDK, CDR2 SYGVNS. V lost 3 bases and J lost 8, with 11 bases in between. The CDR3 reads CASSDRIAEPQHF. Written as DNA, the CDR3 is TGTGCCAGCAGTGATAGGATAGCTGAGCCCCAGCATTTT.